The 21 T cell receptor beta chains below were found in one sample sequenced in a study of blood T cell repertoires in COVID-19. Only in-frame clones appear in the TCRdb table, and some are missing; sequencing was by immunoSEQ multiplex PCR. The data hold some 110,000 clones, with 82% observed a single time. The sequenced material came from peripheral blood. All receptors derive from an older man with acute or convalescent COVID-19.

The chain links TRBV2 to TRBJ1-5; 8 nucleotides align to TRBD1. Germline V gene sequence: CDR1 SNHLY, CDR2 FYNNEI. The CDR3 contains 15 residues. V gave up 1 base and J gave up 6 bases; unmatched junction bases: 5. The CDR3 coding sequence is TGTGCCAGCAGTGAAGATGCAGGGGGCGGTCAGCCCCAGCATTTT. Protein product: CASSEDAGGGQPQHF.

This chain links TRBV7-9 with TRBJ1-2; a possible D gene is TRBD1 (6 bases). This CDR3 is 13 amino acids long. Germline V CDR1 and CDR2: SEHNR, FQNEAQ (reference sequence). The V end was cut by 5 bases, the J end by 4 bases, with 11 bases between. The CDR3 sequence is CASSLQGRYGYTF. The CDR3 DNA follows: TGTGCCAGCAGCCTACAGGGCCGCTATGGCTACACCTTC.

The gene calls are TRBV21-1 and TRBJ1-5. TRBV21-1 is a known pseudogene. The CDR3 consists of 17 residues. CDR3 residues: CASSKGVRDGGNQPQHF. CDR3 DNA sequence: TGTGCCAGCAGCAAAGGGGTGAGGGATGGGGGCAATCAGCCCCAGCATTTT.

The chain joins TRBV30 to TRBJ2-3; 8 bases agree with TRBD1. CDR3 length equals 14 residues. The ends lost 0 bases at V and 5 bases at J; junction bases unmatched: 4. Germline loops: CDR1 GTSNPN, CDR2 SVGIG (reference sequence). CDR3 sequence (DNA): TGTGCCTGGAGTGTACAGGGGGGAGGAGATACGCAGTATTTT. This encodes CAWSVQGGGDTQYF.

CDR3 nucleotide sequence: TGTGCCACCAGCAGGGCCCTGGACATTCAGTACTTC. Amino acids: CATSRALDIQYF. The V call is TRBV15, the J call TRBJ2-4; D gene unclear. The V end lost 3 bases, the J end lost 8 bases, and 8 bases lay between the germline ends. CDR1 is LNHNV, CDR2 YYDKDF, per germline (reference sequence). This CDR3 contains 12 residues.

This clone was detected a few times. The chain recombines TRBV7-2 with TRBJ1-1; TRBD1 matches 10 bases. V lost 4 bases to trimming and J lost 9 bases; unmatched junction nucleotides: 5. The CDR3 loop spans 13 amino acids. Germline CDR1 is SGHTA and CDR2 is FQGNSA. The CDR3 region is CASSSRQGAKAFF. CDR3 nucleotides: TGTGCCAGCAGCTCAAGACAGGGGGCTAAAGCTTTCTTT.

The chain has TRBV2 and TRBJ1-2, with 8 bases identical to TRBD1. The CDR3 totals 13 residues. The germline V gene has CDR1 SNHLY and CDR2 FYNNEI. The V gene end was trimmed by 10 bases and the J gene end by 7 bases; junction bases not matched to a gene: 11. CDR3 region: CATNPDRDPGYTF. The CDR3 DNA reads TGTGCCACCAACCCGGACAGGGACCCTGGCTACACCTTC.

V usage is TRBV7-2 and J usage is TRBJ2-7, with D possibly matching TRBD1 (7 bases). This CDR3 is built from 17 residues. Germline-derived CDR1 and CDR2 are SGHTA and FQGNSA. V lost 1 base to trimming and J lost 4 bases, with 20 bases between them. The CDR3 region has the DNA TGTGCCAGCAGCTTAGTATCCTTCGGTCAGGGGGGATACGAGCAGTACTTC. It encodes CASSLVSFGQGGYEQYF.

This chain joins TRBV9 and TRBJ1-1; possibly TRBD1 for D (5 bases). Germline CDR1 reads SGDLS; CDR2 reads YYNGEE. The V gene lost 4 bases and the J gene lost 7 bases, with 11 bases spanning the gap. The CDR3 contains 12 residues. In DNA form, the CDR3 reads TGTGCCAGCAGCCAGGTAAGGGGTGAAGCTTTCTTT. This gives the protein CASSQVRGEAFF.

The chain combines TRBV28 with TRBJ2-3; the match to TRBD2 covers 8 bases. V trimming: 2 bases; J trimming: 7 bases; junction bases outside the gene matches: 5. Looked up from germline, CDR1 is MDHEN and CDR2 is SYDVKM. The CDR3 has 14 amino acids. In DNA form, the CDR3 reads TGTGCCAGCAGTTTAGGGGGACTAGGGTATACGCAGTATTTT. Its translation: CASSLGGLGYTQYF. Full variable domain (outside the CDR3, taken from reference TRBV28 and TRBJ2-3): DVKVTQSSRYLVKRTGEKVFLECVQDMDHENMFWYRQDPGLGLRLIYFSYDVKMKEKGDIPEGYSVSREKKERFSLILESASTNQTSMYLCASSLGGLGYTQYFGPGTRLTVL.

The genes are TRBV5-1 and TRBJ2-1, with 9 bases that match TRBD1. This CDR3 contains 15 residues. V gave up 0 bases and J gave up 8 bases; unmatched junction bases: 6. Germline CDR1 and CDR2: SGHRS and YFSETQ. In DNA, the CDR3 is TGCGCCAGCAGCTTGGGAGGGACAGGGATTTATGAGCAGTTCTTC. It is translated as CASSLGGTGIYEQFF.

This rearrangement joins TRBV30 to TRBJ1-5, with unresolved D. The CDR3 consists of 14 residues. Germline V gene sequence: CDR1 GTSNPN, CDR2 SVGIG (reference sequence). V lost 0 bases to trimming and J lost 5 bases, with 11 bases between them. The CDR3 sequence: CAWSVAGIDQPQHF. The CDR3 DNA reads TGTGCCTGGAGTGTAGCGGGAATTGATCAGCCCCAGCATTTT.

V usage is TRBV19 and J usage is TRBJ1-6; perhaps TRBD1 as D (6 bases). This CDR3 contains 15 residues. Trimming shortened V by 8 bases and J by 5 bases, and 16 bases separated the two germline ends. The germline V gene encodes CDR1 LNHDA and CDR2 SQIVND (reference sequence). Written as DNA, the CDR3 is TGTGCCAGTTGGGGTAGGGGGTACGATAATTCACCCCTCCACTTT. It encodes CASWGRGYDNSPLHF. Looking up the rest from reference TRBV19 and TRBJ1-6 gives the full variable domain: DGGITQSPKYLFRKEGQNVTLSCEQNLNHDAMYWYRQDPGQGLRLIYYSQIVNDFQKGDIAEGYSVSREKKESFPLTVTSAQKNPTAFYLCASWGRGYDNSPLHFGNGTRLTVT.

This clone has a handful of counts. CDR3 in amino acids: CASSLSLTGYEQYF. In nucleotides, the CDR3 is TGTGCCAGCAGCTTATCCCTGACAGGCTACGAGCAGTACTTC. This chain uses TRBV7-9 with TRBJ2-7, with D possibly matching TRBD1 (6 bases). Germline V gives CDR1 SEHNR, CDR2 FQNEAQ (reference sequence). Trimming cost V 2 bases and J 3 bases, with 11 bases left between them. The CDR3 covers 14 residues.

In this sample, this clone turned up a few times. The chain joins TRBV7-2 to TRBJ1-4, with 8 bases that match TRBD1. The CDR3 has 11 residues. With V trimmed by 3 bases and J by 14 bases, 2 bases remained unmatched. CDR1 and CDR2 from the germline V gene are SGHTA and FQGNSA. CDR3 bases: TGTGCCAGCAGCTTGGACAGGGTCCTGTTTTTT. Translation gives CASSLDRVLFF.

The chain joins TRBV5-1 to TRBJ2-1; TRBD2 might be the D (6 bases). CDR3 length: 16 residues. Germline V gene lookup returns CDR1 SGHRS and CDR2 YFSETQ. V was shortened by 0 bases and J by 6 bases, with 16 bases between the two germline ends. CDR3 sequence reads: CASSLVTSTRGNEQFF. The CDR3 DNA reads TGCGCCAGCAGCTTGGTCACTAGCACTCGGGGCAATGAGCAGTTCTTC.

The chain carries TRBV28 and TRBJ1-3, with a weak D call TRBD1 (5 bases). CDR1 and CDR2 (germline): MDHEN, SYDVKM. V shed 4 bases and J shed 9 bases, with 13 bases lying between them. The CDR3 runs 13 residues. In DNA, the CDR3 is TGTGCCAGCAGTTCGCCCCAGGGCCGCACCATATATTTT. Protein sequence: CASSSPQGRTIYF.

Worth noting for this clone: Additional DNA sequences in this sample encode the identical CDR3. The rearrangement uses TRBV20-1 and TRBJ2-7; a possible D gene is TRBD1 (5 bases). This CDR3 comprises 11 residues. The V end was cut by 5 bases, the J end by 5 bases, with 10 bases between. CDR1 and CDR2 (germline): DFQATT, SNEGSKA (reference sequence). CDR3 sequence (DNA): TGCAGTGCTTCCTCAGGGCACGAGCAGTACTTC. It translates to CSASSGHEQYF.

CDR3 sequence: CASASTGTGYGYTF. The CDR3 DNA sequence: TGTGCCAGCGCCTCAACCGGGACAGGGTATGGCTACACCTTC. This rearrangement joins TRBV6-6 to TRBJ1-2, with 9 positions matching TRBD1. V dropped 8 bases and J dropped 5; count of bases not matched to a gene: 9. In germline, CDR1 is MNHNY, CDR2 SVGAGI (reference sequence). The CDR3 is 14 amino acids.

The J gene is TRBJ1-5, the V gene TRBV10-3, with D perhaps matching TRBD1 (6 bases). V gave up 0 bases and J gave up 7 bases, with 13 bases separating them. This CDR3 spans 15 amino acids. Germline V gene lookup returns CDR1 ENHRY and CDR2 SYGVKD. The DNA of the CDR3 is TGTGCCATCAGTGAGTCGAGGGGACAAGGCCAGCCCCAGCATTTT. Protein product: CAISESRGQGQPQHF.

The gene calls are TRBV3-1 (or the pseudogene TRBV3-2) and TRBJ2-1; 10 bases map to TRBD2. Germline CDR1 and CDR2: LGHDT and YNNKEL (reference sequence). The CDR3 is made up of 20 amino acids. After removal of 0 bases from V and 0 bases from J, the junction contained 11 bases not matched to a gene. The DNA for the CDR3 is TGTGCCAGCAGCCAAGATCCCAGGGCTAGCGGGAGAAGCTCCTACAATGAGCAGTTCTTC. It translates to CASSQDPRASGRSSYNEQFF.